Listed here is a single T cell receptor beta chain. CDR3 length: 13 residues. The sample is drawn from a study of technical replicates of blood from four donors. TCRdb's table, derived via immunoSEQ multiplex PCR, lists solely in-frame clones and lacks some. The sample shows 76,000 or so clones, 80% to 90% of them seen only once. This chain links TRBV7-5 with TRBJ2-7; TRBD2, the table's D call, lacks a check against the DNA. TRBV7-5 is flagged as a pseudogene. The sequenced sample consisted of PBMCs. This sequence originates from a human donor in good health. Some clones in this sample may be carry-over from other donors' samples. CDR3: CVRSHRYPDEQYF. The CDR3 DNA reads as TGTGTCAGAAGCCACCGGTACCCCGACGAGCAGTACTTC.